This TCR beta chain derives from a study of neurological immune-mediated disorders. The ends were cut back, 3 bases at V and 5 bases at J, with 17 bases in the middle. From germline, CDR1 is DFQATT and CDR2 SNEGSKA (reference sequence). There are 15 residues in the CDR3. Overall study findings and caveats: Healthy controls had more TCR clonal expansion than multiple sclerosis, which showed the least, whereas HTLV-1-associated myelopathy showed the most. The multiple sclerosis repertoire cluster had no clinical or MRI feature associated with it.

This clonotype has ten or more counts. Antigen unknown. The cDNA was synthesized by means of template-switch 5'RACE, which was carried out with 10-nucleotide random UMIs. Every sequencing run generated in excess of 180 million TCR-beta sequences. These sequences covered 15-18 subjects. TCRdb re-called the 5' RACE reads through MiXCR, storing one row per CDR3 protein. The sample has roughly 65,000 distinct CDR3 sequences, about 5% seen once. Sequenced sample: PBMCs. This clonotype originated in a human donor with multiple sclerosis. The donor label of this sample is uncertain. The chain joins TRBV20-1 to TRBJ2-1; no firm D call. CDR3 loop: CSASNGVYINNEQFF. DNA of the CDR3: TGCAGTGCTAGTAACGGTGTTTACATCAACAATGAGCAGTTCTTC.